The rows below give T cell receptor beta chains drawn from one sample of a study of blood T cell repertoires in COVID-19. Data came from immunoSEQ multiplex PCR; TCRdb stores just in-frame clones and leaves some out. The sample has 130,000 to 150,000 clones; 85% to 90% are singletons. The sequenced sample consisted of peripheral blood. Every receptor here comes from a woman in her forties with acute or convalescent COVID-19. Both conserved end residues are part of each CDR3. Fields, in order: J gene, clone size, D gene, V gene, CDR3 protein, CDR3 DNA. D genes are given only for firm matches. Only some rows state a clone size, as once, few, many or a class for expanded clones.

J gene: TRBJ1-1
clone size: .
D gene: .
V gene: TRBV20-1
CDR3 protein: CSARRTEAFF
CDR3 DNA: TGCAGTGCTAGGAGGACTGAAGCTTTCTTT

J gene: TRBJ1-6
clone size: .
D gene: TRBD1
V gene: TRBV6-2/TRBV6-3
CDR3 protein: CASSYSQGVTSPLHF
CDR3 DNA: TGTGCCAGCAGTTACTCCCAGGGGGTTACTTCACCCCTCCACTTT

J gene: TRBJ1-1
clone size: many
D gene: TRBD1
V gene: TRBV20-1
CDR3 protein: CSASPGGWNTEAFF
CDR3 DNA: TGCAGTGCTAGTCCAGGGGGCTGGAACACTGAAGCTTTCTTT

J gene: TRBJ2-1
clone size: few
D gene: .
V gene: TRBV12-3/TRBV12-4
CDR3 protein: CASSSRGFAGQFF
CDR3 DNA: TGTGCCAGCAGTAGCCGGGGATTTGCTGGGCAGTTCTTC

J gene: TRBJ1-4
clone size: .
D gene: TRBD1
V gene: TRBV5-6
CDR3 protein: CASSSDRVEKLFF
CDR3 DNA: TGTGCCAGCAGCTCAGACAGGGTTGAAAAACTGTTTTTT

J gene: TRBJ1-3
clone size: few
D gene: .
V gene: TRBV30
CDR3 protein: CACDRNSGNTIYF
CDR3 DNA: TGTGCCTGTGACAGAAACTCTGGAAACACCATATATTTT

J gene: TRBJ2-2
clone size: .
D gene: .
V gene: TRBV12-3/TRBV12-4
CDR3 protein: CASTQLSRGELFF
CDR3 DNA: TGTGCCAGCACCCAACTCTCACGCGGGGAGCTGTTTTTT

J gene: TRBJ1-2
clone size: few
D gene: .
V gene: TRBV29-1
CDR3 protein: CSVGQGYGYTF
CDR3 DNA: TGCAGCGTTGGTCAGGGCTATGGCTACACCTTC

J gene: TRBJ2-1
clone size: .
D gene: TRBD2
V gene: TRBV7-9
CDR3 protein: CASSPPWREGNNEQFF
CDR3 DNA: TGTGCCAGCAGCCCCCCGTGGAGGGAGGGTAACAATGAGCAGTTCTTC

J gene: TRBJ2-1
clone size: .
D gene: .
V gene: TRBV10-3
CDR3 protein: CAISDRGSSYNEQFF
CDR3 DNA: TGTGCCATCAGCGATAGGGGGAGCTCCTACAATGAGCAGTTCTTC

J gene: TRBJ2-1
clone size: .
D gene: TRBD2
V gene: TRBV13
CDR3 protein: CASSSSGRAYNEQFF
CDR3 DNA: TGTGCCAGCAGCTCTAGCGGGAGGGCCTACAATGAGCAGTTCTTC

J gene: TRBJ1-5
clone size: once
D gene: TRBD1
V gene: TRBV6-2/TRBV6-3
CDR3 protein: CASSRTGGNQPQHF
CDR3 DNA: TGTGCCAGCAGTCGGACAGGGGGAAATCAGCCCCAGCATTTT

J gene: TRBJ1-6
clone size: .
D gene: TRBD1
V gene: TRBV3-1/TRBV3-2
CDR3 protein: CASSQENEIKGAGIRNSPLHF
CDR3 DNA: TGTGCCAGCAGCCAAGAAAACGAGATTAAGGGGGCCGGTATTAGGAATTCACCCCTCCACTTT

J gene: TRBJ2-2
clone size: .
D gene: TRBD1
V gene: TRBV18
CDR3 protein: CASSPGQGAGELFF
CDR3 DNA: TGTGCCAGCTCGCCGGGACAGGGGGCCGGGGAGCTGTTTTTT

J gene: TRBJ1-1
clone size: .
D gene: .
V gene: TRBV6-2/TRBV6-3
CDR3 protein: CASSRTEPMNTEAFF
CDR3 DNA: TGTGCCAGCAGTCGGACAGAACCCATGAACACTGAAGCTTTCTTT

J gene: TRBJ2-7
clone size: .
D gene: TRBD1
V gene: TRBV4-2
CDR3 protein: CASSRAGTDYEQYF
CDR3 DNA: TGTGCCAGCAGCCGCGCCGGGACAGACTACGAGCAGTACTTC

J gene: TRBJ1-1
clone size: .
D gene: .
V gene: TRBV6-5
CDR3 protein: CASLISTNTEAFF
CDR3 DNA: TGTGCCAGCCTTATCAGTACGAACACTGAAGCTTTCTTT

J gene: TRBJ1-5
clone size: .
D gene: .
V gene: TRBV6-6
CDR3 protein: CASTTIPGQRNQPQHF
CDR3 DNA: TGTGCCAGCACCACGATACCCGGACAGCGCAATCAGCCCCAGCATTTT

J gene: TRBJ2-2
clone size: .
D gene: TRBD2
V gene: TRBV6-6
CDR3 protein: CASSLSGANTGELFF
CDR3 DNA: TGTGCCAGCAGTCTGAGCGGGGCGAACACCGGGGAGCTGTTTTTT

J gene: TRBJ2-3
clone size: .
D gene: .
V gene: TRBV5-4
CDR3 protein: CASSYRLEKDTQYF
CDR3 DNA: TGTGCCAGCAGCTACCGACTAGAGAAAGATACGCAGTATTTT

J gene: TRBJ2-7
clone size: .
D gene: TRBD2
V gene: TRBV29-1
CDR3 protein: CSVEGPREGVGYEQYF
CDR3 DNA: TGCAGCGTTGAAGGTCCCCGGGAGGGGGTAGGCTACGAGCAGTACTTC

J gene: TRBJ2-1
clone size: .
D gene: TRBD1
V gene: TRBV6-1
CDR3 protein: CASSERDRTSGNEQFF
CDR3 DNA: TGTGCCAGCAGTGAAAGGGACAGGACGTCCGGCAATGAGCAGTTCTTC

J gene: TRBJ2-3
clone size: .
D gene: TRBD1
V gene: TRBV7-3
CDR3 protein: CASSLRRTGGLDTQYF
CDR3 DNA: TGTGCCAGCAGCTTAAGGCGGACAGGGGGTTTAGATACGCAGTATTTT

J gene: TRBJ1-5
clone size: .
D gene: .
V gene: TRBV29-1
CDR3 protein: CSVREGGQPQHF
CDR3 DNA: TGCAGCGTTAGGGAGGGGGGTCAGCCCCAGCATTTT

J gene: TRBJ2-2
clone size: .
D gene: TRBD2
V gene: TRBV7-9
CDR3 protein: CASSSHLAGGASGELFF
CDR3 DNA: TGTGCCAGCAGCTCCCACCTTGCGGGGGGCGCTAGCGGGGAGCTGTTTTTT

J gene: TRBJ1-2
clone size: .
D gene: .
V gene: TRBV5-4
CDR3 protein: CASSLVGAGYGYTF
CDR3 DNA: TGTGCCAGCAGCTTGGTCGGTGCCGGCTATGGCTACACCTTC

J gene: TRBJ2-1
clone size: once
D gene: .
V gene: TRBV29-1
CDR3 protein: CSVDLYGNEQFF
CDR3 DNA: TGCAGCGTTGACCTCTACGGGAATGAGCAGTTCTTC

J gene: TRBJ1-2
clone size: .
D gene: TRBD1
V gene: TRBV7-3
CDR3 protein: CASSPGQGNYGYTF
CDR3 DNA: TGTGCCAGCAGTCCTGGACAGGGAAACTATGGCTACACCTTC

J gene: TRBJ2-7
clone size: .
D gene: .
V gene: TRBV12-3/TRBV12-4
CDR3 protein: CASSRTGMYEQYF
CDR3 DNA: TGTGCCAGCAGTCGCACAGGGATGTACGAGCAGTACTTC

J gene: TRBJ2-7
clone size: .
D gene: TRBD1
V gene: TRBV4-1
CDR3 protein: CASSQDLWGQSYEQYF
CDR3 DNA: TGCGCCAGCAGCCAAGATTTATGGGGACAGAGCTACGAGCAGTACTTC

J gene: TRBJ1-5
clone size: .
D gene: .
V gene: TRBV19
CDR3 protein: CASNRGGINQPQHF
CDR3 DNA: TGTGCCAGTAATAGGGGGGGGATAAATCAGCCCCAGCATTTT

J gene: TRBJ1-2
clone size: .
D gene: .
V gene: TRBV6-5
CDR3 protein: CASSYSGDSYGYTF
CDR3 DNA: TGTGCCAGCAGTTACTCGGGTGACAGCTATGGCTACACCTTC

J gene: TRBJ1-2
clone size: .
D gene: TRBD1
V gene: TRBV30
CDR3 protein: CAWSGSRDSNYGYTF
CDR3 DNA: TGTGCCTGGAGTGGATCGCGGGACAGTAACTATGGCTACACCTTC

J gene: TRBJ2-1
clone size: once
D gene: TRBD2
V gene: TRBV27
CDR3 protein: CASSLLAGPNEQFF
CDR3 DNA: TGTGCCAGCAGTTTGCTAGCGGGACCCAATGAGCAGTTCTTC

J gene: TRBJ1-1
clone size: .
D gene: .
V gene: TRBV30
CDR3 protein: CAWSVRETEAFF
CDR3 DNA: TGTGCCTGGAGTGTACGAGAAACTGAAGCTTTCTTT

J gene: TRBJ2-4
clone size: .
D gene: TRBD1
V gene: TRBV7-8
CDR3 protein: CASSSTGISAKNIQYF
CDR3 DNA: TGTGCCAGCAGCTCGACAGGGATTTCAGCCAAAAACATTCAGTACTTC

J gene: TRBJ2-5
clone size: .
D gene: .
V gene: TRBV18
CDR3 protein: CASSPRRDLYQETQYF
CDR3 DNA: TGTGCCAGCTCACCACGACGGGACTTGTACCAAGAGACCCAGTACTTC

J gene: TRBJ2-7
clone size: .
D gene: TRBD1
V gene: TRBV25-1
CDR3 protein: CASGQGPYEQYF
CDR3 DNA: TGTGCCAGCGGACAGGGACCCTACGAGCAGTACTTC

J gene: TRBJ2-7
clone size: .
D gene: TRBD1
V gene: TRBV7-2
CDR3 protein: CASSLWGTGAYEQYF
CDR3 DNA: TGTGCCAGCAGCTTATGGGGGACAGGGGCCTACGAGCAGTACTTC

J gene: TRBJ2-3
clone size: few
D gene: TRBD2
V gene: TRBV19
CDR3 protein: CASSTRLAGGADTQYF
CDR3 DNA: TGTGCCAGTAGTACAAGACTAGCGGGAGGGGCAGATACGCAGTATTTT

J gene: TRBJ1-1
clone size: .
D gene: TRBD1
V gene: TRBV18
CDR3 protein: CASSSGTGRNTEAFF
CDR3 DNA: TGTGCCAGCTCATCCGGGACAGGGAGAAACACTGAAGCTTTCTTT

J gene: TRBJ1-2
clone size: .
D gene: .
V gene: TRBV9
CDR3 protein: CASSVLGRNYGYTF
CDR3 DNA: TGTGCCAGCAGCGTATTGGGCAGGAACTATGGCTACACCTTC

J gene: TRBJ1-2
clone size: .
D gene: .
V gene: TRBV27
CDR3 protein: CASSFSAGGGFYGYTF
CDR3 DNA: TGTGCCAGCAGTTTTTCGGCCGGCGGCGGGTTCTATGGCTACACCTTC

J gene: TRBJ1-1
clone size: .
D gene: TRBD1
V gene: TRBV25-1
CDR3 protein: CASSAGGTEAFF
CDR3 DNA: TGTGCCAGCAGTGCAGGGGGAACTGAAGCTTTCTTT

J gene: TRBJ1-1
clone size: .
D gene: .
V gene: TRBV28
CDR3 protein: CASIPIFGVEAFF
CDR3 DNA: TGTGCCAGCATTCCCATTTTCGGGGTTGAAGCTTTCTTT

J gene: TRBJ1-4
clone size: .
D gene: .
V gene: TRBV5-1
CDR3 protein: CASSSLTDEKLFF
CDR3 DNA: TGCGCCAGCAGCTCCCTGACAGATGAAAAACTGTTTTTT

J gene: TRBJ1-2
clone size: .
D gene: .
V gene: TRBV4-1
CDR3 protein: CASSQEGNRAGYTF
CDR3 DNA: TGCGCCAGCAGCCAAGAAGGGAACAGGGCTGGCTACACCTTC

J gene: TRBJ1-1
clone size: .
D gene: .
V gene: TRBV19
CDR3 protein: CASSRQNMNTEAFF
CDR3 DNA: TGTGCCAGTAGTAGACAGAATATGAACACTGAAGCTTTCTTT

J gene: TRBJ2-2
clone size: .
D gene: TRBD2
V gene: TRBV30
CDR3 protein: CAWGGLVGTGELFF
CDR3 DNA: TGTGCCTGGGGCGGACTAGTTGGTACCGGGGAGCTGTTTTTT

J gene: TRBJ2-1
clone size: .
D gene: .
V gene: TRBV7-2
CDR3 protein: CASSLLISRNEQFF
CDR3 DNA: TGTGCCAGCAGTCTACTTATAAGCCGCAATGAGCAGTTCTTC

J gene: TRBJ2-2
clone size: .
D gene: TRBD2
V gene: TRBV9
CDR3 protein: CASSVSLLGRARTGELFF
CDR3 DNA: TGTGCCAGCAGCGTATCCTTATTAGGGAGGGCCAGAACCGGGGAGCTGTTTTTT

J gene: TRBJ2-1
clone size: .
D gene: .
V gene: TRBV7-5
CDR3 protein: CARSLVSGTRAYNEQFF
CDR3 DNA: TGTGCCAGAAGCTTAGTCTCCGGGACTAGGGCCTACAATGAGCAGTTCTTC

J gene: TRBJ2-7
clone size: .
D gene: TRBD2
V gene: TRBV4-3
CDR3 protein: CASSQAGGGPYEQYF
CDR3 DNA: TGCGCCAGCAGCCAAGCGGGGGGAGGTCCCTACGAGCAGTACTTC